Reported below is one T cell receptor beta chain. This clone was found a few times. Its antigen remains unidentified. The sample holds no much larger clone one base away, and base qualities are not on file. TCRbeta CDR3 regions were amplified from genomic DNA using the immunoSEQ Assay, a bias-controlled multiplex PCR. As for how the authors treated the data: The number of nucleated cells in each sample was estimated from the amplification of reference gene primers within the assay. Sequence reads were collapsed and filtered to measure the absolute abundance of every unique TCRbeta CDR3 rearrangement. For each sample, productive Simpson clonality was calculated as the square root of Simpson's diversity index over productive rearrangements. Sourced from immuneACCESS, this table was stored by TCRdb with only in-frame sequences that have V and J called. A share of the clones is absent; for the studies checked, an unresolved V gene accounts for under half, and the remainder has no known explanation. Clone size and the V and J calls come from that table; the DNA yielded D and trimming. The sample includes around 26,000 clones, with about 80% observed a single time. The ten largest clonotypes hold about 43% of the sample.

This sample was taken from a study of blood T cell repertoires in COVID-19 (dated by TCRdb to the early 2020s). A note on the overall study: The collaborator samples originated in the United States, Italy and Spain and spanned the acute and convalescent phases of COVID-19. The material from the prospective study consisted of cDNA or gDNA derived from T cells, B-cell-depleted T cells, or PBMCs. Deeply sampled blood TCRbeta repertoires from subjects exposed to, actively infected with, or recovered from COVID-19 were included in the dataset. A freely available public database, intended as a resource for researchers studying the immune response to SARS-CoV-2, is where the repertoires were released. The samples were drawn from the first 160 participants of the ongoing ImmuneRACE study and from under 1,500 subjects provided by 6 global collaborators. Sample metadata almost always included a de-identified subject ID, COVID-19 status, age in years and sex. Where available, HLA class I and class II types were obtained from metadata supplied by the sample provider rather than from assay-based typing. Results the study describes overall, beyond this receptor: Clinical and demographic metadata were provided uncurated, with the amount varying by source and participant.

Whole blood was collected in K2EDTA tubes by collaborating institutions according to the institutions' own protocols. Collaborator samples were shipped for TCRbeta analysis as frozen whole blood, isolated PBMCs, or DNA extracted from either sample type. CDR1 and CDR2, looked up from the germline V gene (reference sequence), are LNHNV and YYDKDF. V sheds 5 bases and J sheds 0 bases, leaving 8 bases between their ends. Including cysteine and phenylalanine, the CDR3 has 14 amino acids. Of the read, only the CDR3 DNA is kept; its 42 bases are in frame from base 1. The V and J segments used are TRBV15 and TRBJ2-1; TRBD2 could be the D gene, as 5 bases match. The sequenced material came from peripheral blood. The sequence was collected from a man aged 70-80 years with acute or convalescent COVID-19. The CDR3 region reads CATSGEPSYNEQFF. The sequenced DNA is TGTGCCACCAGCGGGGAGCCCTCCTACAATGAGCAGTTCTTC.